The 22 T cell receptor beta chains reported below all come from one sample, sequenced in a study of cytomegalovirus exposure and HLA in healthy donors. Clones were read by immunoSEQ multiplex PCR, and TCRdb kept only the in-frame ones, dropping some. Here the sample spans some 170,000 clones, around 86% being singletons. Sequencing used PBMCs. These receptors all come from a man aged 18 to 29 in good health and CMV-seropositive.

This chain connects TRBV2 to TRBJ2-5; tentatively, D is TRBD2 (6 bases). V lost 7 bases and J 2 bases, leaving 17 bases between the germline ends. CDR3 length: 15 residues. Per germline, CDR1 SNHLY and CDR2 FYNNEI. The DNA of the CDR3 is TGTGCCAGCACTCAGGAGGGGTTCGGGCAAGAGACCCAGTACTTC. The encoded protein is CASTQEGFGQETQYF.

The chain recombines TRBV18 with TRBJ1-2; 8 bases agree with TRBD1. The CDR3 length is 13 residues. The germline V gene encodes CDR1 KGHSH and CDR2 LQKENI. J lost 8 bases, V lost 3 bases, and 5 bases had no gene match. CDR3 protein: CASSPGQADGYTF. In DNA, the CDR3 is TGTGCCAGCTCACCGGGACAGGCAGACGGCTACACCTTC.

This clone was observed a few times. The chain joins TRBV7-2 to TRBJ2-2; 9 nucleotides match TRBD2. Germline V lookup: CDR1 SGHTA, CDR2 FQGNSA. V was clipped by 3 bases and J by 1 base; unmatched bases: 3. This CDR3 comprises 16 residues. CDR3 in DNA: TGTGCCAGCAGCTTTTATAGCGGGGGGAACACCGGGGAGCTGTTTTTT. This sequence encodes CASSFYSGGNTGELFF.

This chain joins TRBV7-8 and TRBJ1-1; D ambiguous. Germline V CDR1 and CDR2: SGHVS, FQNEAQ. The CDR3 runs 16 residues. V gave up 2 bases and J gave up 0 bases, with 13 bases separating them. Written as DNA, the CDR3 is TGTGCCAGCAGCTTAATGTCTAGCAATATGAACACTGAAGCTTTCTTT. Its protein is CASSLMSSNMNTEAFF.

V and J are TRBV9 and TRBJ2-7, with TRBD2 identical over 8 bases. The trim removed 4 bases at V and 4 bases at J, leaving 7 bases unmatched. Germline assignment: CDR1 SGDLS and CDR2 YYNGEE. The CDR3 is made up of 14 amino acids. The CDR3 region is CASSPREGRYEQYF. The CDR3 DNA reads TGTGCCAGCAGCCCCCGGGAGGGGAGGTACGAGCAGTACTTC. The full variable domain, rest sourced from reference TRBV9 and TRBJ2-7, is DSGVTQTPKHLITATGQRVTLRCSPRSGDLSVYWYQQSLDQGLQFLIQYYNGEERAKGNILERFSAQQFPDLHSELNLSSLELGDSALYFCASSPREGRYEQYFGPGTRLTVT.

The rearrangement joins TRBV29-1 to TRBJ2-1; 12 bases align to TRBD2. The CDR3 is 17 residues long. V dropped 2 bases and J dropped 5; count of bases not matched to a gene: 10. Germline CDR1 reads SQVTM; CDR2 reads ANQGSEA. The CDR3, as DNA: TGCAGCGTTGAATCTGCATCTAGCGGGAGGGTGAACAATGAGCAGTTCTTC. Amino acids: CSVESASSGRVNNEQFF.

The genes are TRBV7-2 and TRBJ2-7; D unresolved. The CDR3 spans 18 residues. V was shortened by 2 bases and J by 0 bases, with 20 bases between the two germline ends. Germline V CDR1 and CDR2: SGHTA, FQGNSA. The CDR3 nucleotides read TGTGCCAGCAGCTTAAAGAGTGTAGGCCAGGCTTTCTCCTACGAGCAGTACTTC. Translation: CASSLKSVGQAFSYEQYF.

The count of this clone is one. The chain combines TRBV27 with TRBJ2-3, with a tentative D call TRBD1 (5 bases). Trimming removed 2 bases at V and 2 bases at J, with 8 bases between. The germline gives CDR1 MNHEY, CDR2 SMNVEV (reference sequence). CDR3 length equals 14 residues. CDR3 DNA sequence: TGTGCCAGCAGTTTAGTAGGGGCCACAGATACGCAGTATTTT. Its translation: CASSLVGATDTQYF.

The chain carries TRBV19 and TRBJ1-2; D unresolved. Trimming removed 1 base at V and 1 base at J, with 4 bases between. Germline loops: CDR1 LNHDA, CDR2 SQIVND (reference sequence). CDR3 size: 13 residues. The chain's CDR3 is CASSIAVNYGYTF. CDR3 in DNA: TGTGCCAGTAGTATAGCCGTTAACTATGGCTACACCTTC.

This clone was observed a single time. This chain links TRBV5-6 with TRBJ2-2; TRBD1 matches at 8 bases. The germline gives CDR1 SGHDT, CDR2 YYEEEE. The V gene end was trimmed by 1 base and the J gene end by 2 bases; junction bases not matched to a gene: 10. CDR3 length equals 18 residues. CDR3 in amino acids: CASSLTRTGFTNTGELFF. CDR3 DNA sequence: TGTGCCAGCAGCTTGACACGGACAGGGTTTACCAACACCGGGGAGCTGTTTTTT.

The chain recombines TRBV15 with TRBJ2-2; 7 bases map to TRBD2. Trimming removed 1 base from V and 3 bases from J; junction bases left unmatched: 11. There are 18 residues in the CDR3. Germline values: CDR1 LNHNV, CDR2 YYDKDF (reference sequence). CDR3 nucleotides: TGTGCCACCAGCAGAGTGCCCTTTTCTAGCGGCGACACCGGGGAGCTGTTTTTT. Translated: CATSRVPFSSGDTGELFF. The full variable domain, with the rest looked up from reference TRBV15 and TRBJ2-2, is DAMVIQNPRYQVTQFGKPVTLSCSQTLNHNVMYWYQQKSSQAPKLLFHYYDKDFNNEADTPDNFQSRRPNTSFCFLDIRSPGLGDTAMYLCATSRVPFSSGDTGELFFGEGSRLTVL.

V and J are TRBV6-5 and TRBJ2-3; D is unresolved. Germline V gene sequence: CDR1 MNHEY, CDR2 SVGAGI. The CDR3 extends over 12 amino acids. V was trimmed by 8 bases and J by 7 bases, leaving 13 bases between them. The CDR3 is CASGDFAYTQYF. DNA of the CDR3: TGTGCCAGCGGCGACTTCGCTTATACGCAGTATTTT.

This clone was seen a few times. The chain links TRBV9 to TRBJ1-6; D remains ambiguous. V was pared by 5 bases and J by 7 bases, with 10 bases between. The CDR3 contains 13 residues. CDR1 is SGDLS, CDR2 YYNGEE, per germline. The CDR3 DNA reads as TGTGCCAGCAGGCGTTTTGAGAATTCACCCCTCCACTTT. It translates to CASRRFENSPLHF.

The chain carries TRBV9 and TRBJ2-3; D unresolved. CDR3 length: 15 amino acids. V was cut by 2 bases and J by 1 base, with 11 bases left in between. Germline loops: CDR1 SGDLS, CDR2 YYNGEE. CDR3 sequence reads: CASSVSGLRTDTQYF. The DNA of the CDR3 is TGTGCCAGCAGCGTGTCGGGTCTCCGCACAGATACGCAGTATTTT.

The V call is TRBV6-5, the J call TRBJ2-7; TRBD1 matches 8 bases. Per the germline V gene, CDR1 is MNHEY and CDR2 is SVGAGI. This CDR3 is built from 14 residues. Germline trimming cut 5 bases from V and 2 bases from J; bases unmatched to any gene: 5. The DNA for the CDR3 is TGTGCCAGCAGTCTCGACAGGGGAGCCTACGAGCAGTACTTC. This codes for CASSLDRGAYEQYF.

The CDR3 sequence: CASSFVGTGDYNEQFF. CDR3 in DNA: TGTGCCAGCAGCTTTGTGGGGACAGGGGACTACAATGAGCAGTTCTTC. The chain links TRBV7-3 to TRBJ2-1, with 10 bases identical to TRBD1. The germline CDR1 and CDR2 sequences are SGHTA and FQGTGA. The CDR3 is 16 residues long. Trimming cost V 3 bases and J 3 bases; bases outside gene matches: 5.

This clone turned up a few times. This chain uses TRBV7-2 with TRBJ1-6; TRBD1 matches at 7 bases. The V segment lost 6 bases and the J segment 10 bases; nucleotides outside the gene matches: 6. The CDR3 runs to 13 residues. Looked up from germline, CDR1 is SGHTA and CDR2 is FQGNSA. CDR3 sequence (DNA): TGTGCCAGCAGGAGAACAGGGGTATCACCCCTCCACTTT. It encodes CASRRTGVSPLHF. The full variable domain, its missing parts supplied by reference TRBV7-2 and TRBJ1-6, is GAGVSQSPSNKVTEKGKDVELRCDPISGHTALYWYRQSLGQGLEFLIYFQGNSAPDKSGLPSDRFSAERTGGSVSTLTIQRTQQEDSAVYLCASRRTGVSPLHFGNGTRLTVT.

The J gene is TRBJ1-4, the V gene TRBV9; D gene uncertain. Trimming took off 3 bases at V and 8 bases at J, with 14 bases between the two ends. The CDR3 contains 14 residues. Germline CDR1 and CDR2: SGDLS and YYNGEE. The CDR3 sequence is CASSASGLDEKLFF. CDR3 in DNA: TGTGCCAGCAGCGCCAGTGGACTGGACGAAAAACTGTTTTTT.

A few counts support this clone. This rearrangement joins TRBV25-1 to TRBJ1-3; D is possibly TRBD1 (6 bases). V lost 3 bases and J lost 0, with 9 bases in between. The CDR3 is 15 residues long. Germline loops: CDR1 MGHDK, CDR2 SYGVNS. CDR3 region: CASSDGQHSGNTIYF. The CDR3 DNA is TGTGCCAGCAGTGATGGACAGCACTCTGGAAACACCATATATTTT. The whole variable domain, remainder taken from reference TRBV25-1 and TRBJ1-3, is EADIYQTPRYLVIGTGKKITLECSQTMGHDKMYWYQQDPGMELHLIHYSYGVNSTEKGDLSSESTVSRIRTEHFPLTLESARPSHTSQYLCASSDGQHSGNTIYFGEGSWLTVV.

This chain joins TRBV25-1 and TRBJ1-2, with 7 bases matching TRBD1. CDR3 length equals 15 residues. Germline trimming cut 0 bases from V and 6 bases from J; bases unmatched to any gene: 7. Germline V gene data show CDR1 as MGHDK and CDR2 as SYGVNS. CDR3 nucleotide sequence: TGTGCCAGCAGTGAATATAACAGGGGAGATAATGGCTACACCTTC. It translates to CASSEYNRGDNGYTF.

V gene TRBV4-2 combines with J gene TRBJ1-6; a weak D match, TRBD1 (6 bases). Germline CDR1 LGHNA, CDR2 YNFKEQ. Trimming shortened V by 4 bases and J by 0 bases, and 19 bases separated the two germline ends. The CDR3 spans 19 residues. In nucleotides, the CDR3 is TGTGCCAGCAGCCGACAAACGACAGGACGATTCTCCTATAATTCACCCCTCCACTTT. Translating gives CASSRQTTGRFSYNSPLHF.

The chain is built from TRBV7-2 and TRBJ2-3, with a tentative D call TRBD1 (5 bases). Germline V gene data show CDR1 as SGHTA and CDR2 as FQGNSA. Trimming took 1 base from V and 5 from J, leaving 13 bases between them. There are 15 residues in the CDR3. The CDR3 DNA reads TGTGCCAGCAGCTTAGAAGGGTGGGGCGGAGATACGCAGTATTTT. Protein: CASSLEGWGGDTQYF.